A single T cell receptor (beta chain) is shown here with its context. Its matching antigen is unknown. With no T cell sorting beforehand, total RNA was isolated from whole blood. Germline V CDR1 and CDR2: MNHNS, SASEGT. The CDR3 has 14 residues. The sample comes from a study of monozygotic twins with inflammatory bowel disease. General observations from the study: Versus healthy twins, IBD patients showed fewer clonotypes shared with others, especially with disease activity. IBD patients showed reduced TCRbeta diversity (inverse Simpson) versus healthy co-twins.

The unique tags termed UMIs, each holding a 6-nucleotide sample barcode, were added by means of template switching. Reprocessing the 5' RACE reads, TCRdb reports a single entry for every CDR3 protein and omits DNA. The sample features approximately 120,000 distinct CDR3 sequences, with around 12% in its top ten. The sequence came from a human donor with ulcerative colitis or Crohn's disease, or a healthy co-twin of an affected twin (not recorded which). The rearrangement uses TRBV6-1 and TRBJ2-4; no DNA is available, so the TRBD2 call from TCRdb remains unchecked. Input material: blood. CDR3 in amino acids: CASSAGQSYNIQYF.